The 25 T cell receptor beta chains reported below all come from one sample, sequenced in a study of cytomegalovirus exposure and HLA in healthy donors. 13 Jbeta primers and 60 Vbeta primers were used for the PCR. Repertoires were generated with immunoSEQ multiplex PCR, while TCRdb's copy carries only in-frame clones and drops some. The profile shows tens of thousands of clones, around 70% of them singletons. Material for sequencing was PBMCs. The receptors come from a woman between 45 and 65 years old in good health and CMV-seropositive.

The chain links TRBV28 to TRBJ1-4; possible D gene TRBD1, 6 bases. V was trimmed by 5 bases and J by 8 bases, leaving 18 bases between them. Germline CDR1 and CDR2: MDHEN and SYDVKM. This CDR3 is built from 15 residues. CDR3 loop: CASSPPGVFGEKLFF. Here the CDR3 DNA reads TGTGCCAGCAGTCCACCAGGGGTGTTCGGAGAAAAACTGTTTTTT.

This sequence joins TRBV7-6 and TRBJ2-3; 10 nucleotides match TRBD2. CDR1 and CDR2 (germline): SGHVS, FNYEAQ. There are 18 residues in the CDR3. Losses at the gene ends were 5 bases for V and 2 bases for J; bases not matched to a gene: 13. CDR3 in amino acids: CASSEAVAGGWNTDTQYF. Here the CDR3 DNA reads TGTGCCAGCAGCGAGGCGGTAGCGGGAGGATGGAACACAGATACGCAGTATTTT. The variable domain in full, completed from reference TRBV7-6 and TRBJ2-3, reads GAGVSQSPRYKVTKRGQDVALRCDPISGHVSLYWYRQALGQGPEFLTYFNYEAQQDKSGLPNDRFSAERPEGSISTLTIQRTEQRDSAMYRCASSEAVAGGWNTDTQYFGPGTRLTVL.

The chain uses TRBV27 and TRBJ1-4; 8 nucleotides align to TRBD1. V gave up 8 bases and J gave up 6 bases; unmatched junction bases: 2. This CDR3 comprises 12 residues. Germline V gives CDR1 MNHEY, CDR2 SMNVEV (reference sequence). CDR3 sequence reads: CASGQGDEKLFF. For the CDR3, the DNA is TGTGCCAGCGGACAGGGCGATGAAAAACTGTTTTTT.

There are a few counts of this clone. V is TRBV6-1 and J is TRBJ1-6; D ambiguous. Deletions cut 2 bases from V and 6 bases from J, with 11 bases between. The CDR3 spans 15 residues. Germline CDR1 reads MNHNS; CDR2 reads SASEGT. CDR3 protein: CASSESRVINSPLHF. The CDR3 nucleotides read TGTGCCAGCAGTGAATCACGGGTGATTAATTCACCCCTCCACTTT.

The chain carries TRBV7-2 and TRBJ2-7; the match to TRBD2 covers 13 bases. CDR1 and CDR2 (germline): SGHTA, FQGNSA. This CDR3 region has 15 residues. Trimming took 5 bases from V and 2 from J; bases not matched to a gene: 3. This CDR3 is CASSVGTSGAYEQYF. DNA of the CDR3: TGTGCCAGCAGCGTGGGGACTAGCGGGGCCTACGAGCAGTACTTC.

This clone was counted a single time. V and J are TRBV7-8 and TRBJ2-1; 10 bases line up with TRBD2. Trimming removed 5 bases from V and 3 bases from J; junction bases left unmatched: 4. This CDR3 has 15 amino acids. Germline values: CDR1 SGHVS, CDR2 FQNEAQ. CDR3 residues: CASSRASGSYNEQFF. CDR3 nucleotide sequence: TGTGCCAGCAGCCGGGCTAGCGGGAGCTACAATGAGCAGTTCTTC.

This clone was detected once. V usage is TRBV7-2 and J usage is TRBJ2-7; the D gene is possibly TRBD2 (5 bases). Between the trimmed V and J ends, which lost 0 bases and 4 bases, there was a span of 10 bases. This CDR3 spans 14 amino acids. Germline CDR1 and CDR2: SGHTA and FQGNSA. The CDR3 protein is CASSLAGRRYEQYF. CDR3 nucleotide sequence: TGTGCCAGCAGCTTAGCGGGAAGGAGGTACGAGCAGTACTTC.

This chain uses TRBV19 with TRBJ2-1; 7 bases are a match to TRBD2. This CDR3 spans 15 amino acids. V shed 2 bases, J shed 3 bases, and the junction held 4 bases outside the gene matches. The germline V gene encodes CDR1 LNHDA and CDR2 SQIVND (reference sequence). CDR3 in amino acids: CASSIWLADYNEQFF. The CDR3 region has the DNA TGTGCCAGTAGTATATGGCTAGCGGACTACAATGAGCAGTTCTTC.

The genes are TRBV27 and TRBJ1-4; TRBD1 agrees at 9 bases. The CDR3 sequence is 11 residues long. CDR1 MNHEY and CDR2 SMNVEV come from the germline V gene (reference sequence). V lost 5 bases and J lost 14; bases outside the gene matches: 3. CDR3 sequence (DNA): TGTGCCAGCAGTAGAACAGGGGGCCTGTTTTTT. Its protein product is CASSRTGGLFF.

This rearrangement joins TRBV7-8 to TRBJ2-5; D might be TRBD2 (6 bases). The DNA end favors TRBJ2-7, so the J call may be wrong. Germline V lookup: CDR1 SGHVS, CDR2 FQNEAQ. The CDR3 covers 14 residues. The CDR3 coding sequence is TGTGCCAGCAGCTGGAGCGGGTTTCCCTACGAGCAGTACTTC. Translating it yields CASSWSGFPYEQYF.

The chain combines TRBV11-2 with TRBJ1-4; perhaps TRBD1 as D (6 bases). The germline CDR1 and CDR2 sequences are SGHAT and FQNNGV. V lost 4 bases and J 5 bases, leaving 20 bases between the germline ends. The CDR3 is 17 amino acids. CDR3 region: CASSSRQVGAQNEKLFF. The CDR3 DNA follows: TGTGCCAGCAGCTCCCGACAGGTGGGAGCCCAAAATGAAAAACTGTTTTTT.

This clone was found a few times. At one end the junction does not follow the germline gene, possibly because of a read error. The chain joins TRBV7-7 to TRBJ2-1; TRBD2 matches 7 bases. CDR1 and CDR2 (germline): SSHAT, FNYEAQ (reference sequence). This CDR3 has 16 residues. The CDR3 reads CASSLLGRGPYNEQFF. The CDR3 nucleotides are TGTGCTAGCAGCTTACTTGGGAGGGGCCCGTACAATGAGCAGTTCTTC. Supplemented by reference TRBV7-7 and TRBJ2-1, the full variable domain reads GAGVSQSPRYKVTKRGQDVTLRCDPISSHATLYWYQQALGQGPEFLTYFNYEAQPDKSGLPSDRFSAERPEGSISTLTIQRTEQRDSAMYRCASSLLGRGPYNEQFFGPGTRLTVL.

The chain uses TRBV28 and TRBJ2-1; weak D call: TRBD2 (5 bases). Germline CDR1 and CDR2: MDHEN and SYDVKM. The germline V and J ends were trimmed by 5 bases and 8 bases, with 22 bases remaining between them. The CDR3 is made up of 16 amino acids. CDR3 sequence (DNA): TGTGCCAGCAGTATCTCCGGCGGGTCCTCGGTCTATGAGCAGTTCTTC. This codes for CASSISGGSSVYEQFF.

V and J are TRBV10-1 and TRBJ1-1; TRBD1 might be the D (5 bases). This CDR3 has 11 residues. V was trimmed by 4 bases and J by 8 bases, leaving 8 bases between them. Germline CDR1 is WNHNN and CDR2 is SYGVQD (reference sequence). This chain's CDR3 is CASSGQGEAFF. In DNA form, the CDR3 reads TGCGCCAGCAGTGGTCAGGGAGAAGCTTTCTTT.

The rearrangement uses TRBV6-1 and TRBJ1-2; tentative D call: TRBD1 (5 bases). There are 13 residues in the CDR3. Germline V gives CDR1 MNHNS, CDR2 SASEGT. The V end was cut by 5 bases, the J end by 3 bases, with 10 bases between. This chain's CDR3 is CASSLDRDYGYTF. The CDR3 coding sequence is TGTGCCAGCAGTCTTGACAGAGACTATGGCTACACCTTC.

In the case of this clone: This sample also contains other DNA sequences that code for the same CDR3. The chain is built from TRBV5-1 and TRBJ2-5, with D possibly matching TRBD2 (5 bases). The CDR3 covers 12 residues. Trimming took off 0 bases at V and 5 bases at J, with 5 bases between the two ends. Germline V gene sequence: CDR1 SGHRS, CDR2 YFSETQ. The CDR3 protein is CASSLAGETQYF. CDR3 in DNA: TGCGCCAGCAGCTTGGCGGGGGAGACCCAGTACTTC.

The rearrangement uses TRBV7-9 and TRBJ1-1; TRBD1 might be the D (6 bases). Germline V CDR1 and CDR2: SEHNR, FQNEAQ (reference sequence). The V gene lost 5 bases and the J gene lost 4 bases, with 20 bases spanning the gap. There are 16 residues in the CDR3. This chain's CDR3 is CASSPYSGTRGTEAFF. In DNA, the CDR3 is TGTGCCAGCAGCCCCTATTCAGGGACCAGGGGCACTGAAGCTTTCTTT.

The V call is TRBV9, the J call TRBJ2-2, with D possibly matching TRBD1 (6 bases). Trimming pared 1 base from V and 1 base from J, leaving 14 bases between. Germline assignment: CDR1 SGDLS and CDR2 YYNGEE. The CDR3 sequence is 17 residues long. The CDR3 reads CASSVNRESRNTGELFF. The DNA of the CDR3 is TGTGCCAGCAGCGTAAACAGGGAATCAAGGAACACCGGGGAGCTGTTTTTT.

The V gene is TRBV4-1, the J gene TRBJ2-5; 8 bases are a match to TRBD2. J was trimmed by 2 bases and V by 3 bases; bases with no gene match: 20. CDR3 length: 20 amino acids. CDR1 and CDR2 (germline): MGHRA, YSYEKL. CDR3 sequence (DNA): TGCGCCAGCAGCCACGATCCTCCGGACTTGGCGGGAGGTGTACAAGAGACCCAGTACTTC. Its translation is CASSHDPPDLAGGVQETQYF.

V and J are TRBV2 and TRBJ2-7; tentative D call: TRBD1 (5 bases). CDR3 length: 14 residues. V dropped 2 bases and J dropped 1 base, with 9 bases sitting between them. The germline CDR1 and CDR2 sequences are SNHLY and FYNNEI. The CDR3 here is CASSEQGTSYEQYF. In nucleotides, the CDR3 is TGTGCCAGCAGTGAACAGGGCACTTCCTACGAGCAGTACTTC.

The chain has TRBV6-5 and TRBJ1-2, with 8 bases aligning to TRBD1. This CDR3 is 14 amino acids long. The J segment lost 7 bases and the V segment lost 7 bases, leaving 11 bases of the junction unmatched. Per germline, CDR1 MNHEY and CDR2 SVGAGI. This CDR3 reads CASTWRGTGSGYTF. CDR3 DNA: TGTGCCAGCACCTGGCGGGGGACAGGATCTGGCTACACCTTC.

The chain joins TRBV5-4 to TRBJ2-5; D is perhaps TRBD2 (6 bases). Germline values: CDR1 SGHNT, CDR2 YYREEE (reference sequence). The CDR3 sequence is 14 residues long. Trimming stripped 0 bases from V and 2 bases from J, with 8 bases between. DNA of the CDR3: TGTGCCAGCAGCTTGGTTCGGGGGCAAGAGACCCAGTACTTC. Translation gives CASSLVRGQETQYF.

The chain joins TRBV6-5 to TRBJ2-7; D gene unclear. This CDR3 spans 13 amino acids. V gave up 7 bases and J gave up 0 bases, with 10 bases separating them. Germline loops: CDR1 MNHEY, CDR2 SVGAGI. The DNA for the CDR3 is TGTGCCAGCACCAAACAGAGCTCCTACGAGCAGTACTTC. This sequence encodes CASTKQSSYEQYF.

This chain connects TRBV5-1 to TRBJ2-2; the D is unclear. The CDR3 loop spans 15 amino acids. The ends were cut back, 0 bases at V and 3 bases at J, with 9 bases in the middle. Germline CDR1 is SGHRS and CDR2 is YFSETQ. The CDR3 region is CASSLVPVDTGELFF. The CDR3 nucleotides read TGCGCCAGCAGCTTGGTCCCCGTTGACACCGGGGAGCTGTTTTTT.

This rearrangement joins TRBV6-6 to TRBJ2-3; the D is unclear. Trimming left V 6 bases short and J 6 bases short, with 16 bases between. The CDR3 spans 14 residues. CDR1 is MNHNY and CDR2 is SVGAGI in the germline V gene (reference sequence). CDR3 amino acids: CASSVLTLRDTQYF. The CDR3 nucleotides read TGTGCCAGCAGCGTCCTAACCTTACGGGATACGCAGTATTTT.